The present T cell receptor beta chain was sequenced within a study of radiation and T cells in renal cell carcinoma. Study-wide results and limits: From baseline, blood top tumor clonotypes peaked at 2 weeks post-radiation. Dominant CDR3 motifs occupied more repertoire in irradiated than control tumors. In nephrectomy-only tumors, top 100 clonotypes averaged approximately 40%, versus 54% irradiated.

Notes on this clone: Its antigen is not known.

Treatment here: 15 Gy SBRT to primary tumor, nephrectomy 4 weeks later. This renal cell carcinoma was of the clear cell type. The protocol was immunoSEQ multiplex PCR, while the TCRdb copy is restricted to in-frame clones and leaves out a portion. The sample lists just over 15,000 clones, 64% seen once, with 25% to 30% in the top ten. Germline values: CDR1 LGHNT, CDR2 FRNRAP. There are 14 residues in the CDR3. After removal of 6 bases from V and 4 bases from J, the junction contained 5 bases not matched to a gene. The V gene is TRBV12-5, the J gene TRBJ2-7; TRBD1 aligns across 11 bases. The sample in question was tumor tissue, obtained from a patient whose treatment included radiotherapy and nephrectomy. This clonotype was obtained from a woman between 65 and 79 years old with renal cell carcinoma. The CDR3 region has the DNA TGTGCTAGTGGGATCGGGACAGGGGGTTACGAGCAGTACTTC. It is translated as CASGIGTGGYEQYF.